Following are 5 T cell receptor beta chains from one sample sequenced in a study of early T cells in non-severe SARS-CoV-2 infection. TCRdb re-analysed the 5' RACE reads in MiXCR, keeping a single row per CDR3 protein. The top ten hold roughly 12% of the sample, which has almost 45,000 distinct CDR3 sequences, roughly 6% seen once. The sample taken for sequencing was whole blood. Receptors originate from an adult who was a healthcare worker with PCR-confirmed SARS-CoV-2 infection or an uninfected control (not recorded which).

In its sample, this clonotype was seen many times. The rearrangement uses TRBV29-1 and TRBJ2-3; the match to TRBD2 covers 13 bases. The CDR3 has 16 residues. Germline CDR1 is SQVTM and CDR2 is ANQGSEA. V lost 6 bases, J lost 3 bases, and 9 bases stayed unmatched. The CDR3 DNA is TGCAGCGTAGAACCGGGACTAGCGGGGATTACAGATACGCAGTATTTT. It encodes CSVEPGLAGITDTQYF.

This clonotype was found many times. The gene calls are TRBV6-6 and TRBJ2-3; TRBD1 matches 8 bases. J was trimmed by 0 bases and V by 8 bases; bases with no gene match: 4. The germline V gene encodes CDR1 MNHNY and CDR2 SVGAGI (reference sequence). The CDR3 runs to 14 residues. This CDR3 reads CASCQGASTDTQYF. CDR3 DNA: TGTGCCAGCTGTCAGGGGGCTAGCACAGATACGCAGTATTTT.

This clonotype was picked up a small number of times. The V gene is TRBV28, the J gene TRBJ2-2; tentative D call: TRBD1 (5 bases). The CDR3 consists of 15 residues. V dropped 4 bases and J dropped 1 base, with 10 bases sitting between them. Germline CDR1 reads MDHEN; CDR2 reads SYDVKM. This CDR3 is CASSWTQLNTGELFF. As DNA, the CDR3 is TGTGCCAGCAGTTGGACACAGCTGAACACCGGGGAGCTGTTTTTT.

This clonotype was found a few times. The V call is TRBV7-2, the J call TRBJ2-7, with 7 bases lining up with TRBD1. The CDR3 covers 14 residues. The germline V gene has CDR1 SGHTA and CDR2 FQGNSA. The V gene end was trimmed by 1 base and the J gene end by 6 bases; junction bases not matched to a gene: 6. CDR3 DNA sequence: TGTGCCAGCAGCTTAGGACAGGGCGTGGGCGAGCAGTACTTC. Encoded protein: CASSLGQGVGEQYF.

The gene calls are TRBV5-1 and TRBJ1-4; D possibly corresponds to TRBD1 (6 bases). The length of the CDR3 is 15 residues. Per the germline V gene, CDR1 is SGHRS and CDR2 is YFSETQ. The ends were cut back, 0 bases at V and 7 bases at J, with 13 bases in the middle. CDR3 coding DNA: TGCGCCAGCAGCTTGGGGGAACAGGGCGTTGAAAAACTGTTTTTT. Translated: CASSLGEQGVEKLFF.